This TCR beta chain was captured in a study of OX40 agonist ivuxolimab in advanced cancers. About the study: The mean age was 60 years, ranging from about 23 to 79, with 80% to 85% of participants male. Whole-study results and caveats: Antigen specificity of clonally expanded peripheral T cells was not established. At 0.1 to 3.0 mg/kg, clonal expansion of CD4+ and CD8+ blood T cells had occurred by week 6. A proportion of nonresponders additionally exhibited low normalized T-cell clonal expansion.

On this clone: Antigen unknown.

Assay used: immunoSEQ multiplex PCR; TCRdb lists only in-frame clones, some missing. The sample yields approximately 37,000 clones, 84% seen once. The germline V gene has CDR1 SGHVS and CDR2 FQNEAQ. Trimming pared 0 bases from V and 1 base from J, leaving 10 bases between. There are 16 residues in the CDR3. The sample here was CD4+ or CD8+ T cells sorted from blood, taken in a trial of the OX40 agonist ivuxolimab. This receptor was identified in an adult with an advanced solid tumor such as melanoma, head and neck, liver or kidney cancer. The rearrangement joins TRBV7-8 to TRBJ1-5, with D tentatively TRBD1 (5 bases). The DNA for the CDR3 is TGTGCCAGCAGCTTAGCGCCGGCAGGGAGCAATCAGCCCCAGCATTTT. As protein: CASSLAPAGSNQPQHF.